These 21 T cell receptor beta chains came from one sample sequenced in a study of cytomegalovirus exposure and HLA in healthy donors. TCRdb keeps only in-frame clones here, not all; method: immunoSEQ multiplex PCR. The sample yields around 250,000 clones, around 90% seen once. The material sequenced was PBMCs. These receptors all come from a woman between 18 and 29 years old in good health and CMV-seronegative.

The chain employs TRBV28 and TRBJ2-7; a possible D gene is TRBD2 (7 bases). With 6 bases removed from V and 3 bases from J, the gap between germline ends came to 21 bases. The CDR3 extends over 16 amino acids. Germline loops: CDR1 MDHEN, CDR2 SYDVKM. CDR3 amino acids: CASSTSDRGAGYEQYV. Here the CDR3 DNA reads TGTGCCAGCAGCACGTCAGACCGGGGGGCGGGCTACGAGCAGTACGTC.

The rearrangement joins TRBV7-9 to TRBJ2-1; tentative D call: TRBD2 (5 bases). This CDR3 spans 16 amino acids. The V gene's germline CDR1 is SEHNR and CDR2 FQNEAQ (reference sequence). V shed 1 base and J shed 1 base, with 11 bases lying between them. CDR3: CASSLVDWESYNEQFF. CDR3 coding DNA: TGTGCCAGCAGCTTAGTGGACTGGGAATCCTACAATGAGCAGTTCTTC.

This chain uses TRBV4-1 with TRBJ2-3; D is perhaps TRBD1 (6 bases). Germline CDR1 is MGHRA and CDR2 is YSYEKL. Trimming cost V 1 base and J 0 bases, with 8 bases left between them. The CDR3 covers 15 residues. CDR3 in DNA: TGCGCCAGCAGCCAAGTGCAGGGGAGCACAGATACGCAGTATTTT. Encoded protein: CASSQVQGSTDTQYF.

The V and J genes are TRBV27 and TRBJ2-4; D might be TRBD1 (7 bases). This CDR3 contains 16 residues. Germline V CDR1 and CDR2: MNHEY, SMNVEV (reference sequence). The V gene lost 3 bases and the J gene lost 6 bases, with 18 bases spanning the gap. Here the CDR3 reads CASSLSAGQLRNIQYF. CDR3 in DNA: TGTGCCAGCAGTTTGTCCGCGGGACAGTTAAGAAACATTCAGTACTTC.

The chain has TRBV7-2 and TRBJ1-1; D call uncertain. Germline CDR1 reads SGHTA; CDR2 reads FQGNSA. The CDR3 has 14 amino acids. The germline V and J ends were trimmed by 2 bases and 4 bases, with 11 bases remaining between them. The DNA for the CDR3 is TGTGCCAGCAGCTTAACGGGGAGGGCCACTGAAGCTTTCTTT. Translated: CASSLTGRATEAFF.

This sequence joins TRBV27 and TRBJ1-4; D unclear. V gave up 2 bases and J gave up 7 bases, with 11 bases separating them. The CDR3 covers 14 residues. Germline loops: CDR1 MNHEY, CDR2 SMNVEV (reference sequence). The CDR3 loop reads CASSLIPFVEKLFF. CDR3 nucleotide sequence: TGTGCCAGCAGTTTAATTCCGTTTGTTGAAAAACTGTTTTTT. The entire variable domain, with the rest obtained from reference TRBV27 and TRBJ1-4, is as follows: EAQVTQNPRYLITVTGKKLTVTCSQNMNHEYMSWYRQDPGLGLRQIYYSMNVEVTDKGDVPEGYKVSRKEKRNFPLILESPSPNQTSLYFCASSLIPFVEKLFFGSGTQLSVL.

The CDR3 region is CATSTSGGLFNEQFF. The CDR3 DNA follows: TGTGCCACCTCGACTAGCGGGGGGCTCTTCAATGAGCAGTTCTTC. The chain joins TRBV6-5 to TRBJ2-1; TRBD2 matches at 13 bases. V lost 10 bases and J lost 6; bases outside the gene matches: 9. Germline V gives CDR1 MNHEY, CDR2 SVGAGI. The CDR3 runs 15 residues.

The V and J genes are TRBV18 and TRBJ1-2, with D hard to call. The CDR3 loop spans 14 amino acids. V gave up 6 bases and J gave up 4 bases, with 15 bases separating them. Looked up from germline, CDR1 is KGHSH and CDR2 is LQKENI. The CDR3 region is CASSPEDTVYGYTF. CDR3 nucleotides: TGTGCCAGCTCGCCCGAGGATACGGTCTATGGCTACACCTTC.

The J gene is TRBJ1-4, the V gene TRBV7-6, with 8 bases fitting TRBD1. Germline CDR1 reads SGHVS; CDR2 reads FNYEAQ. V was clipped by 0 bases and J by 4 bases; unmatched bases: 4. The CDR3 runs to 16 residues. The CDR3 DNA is TGTGCCAGCAGCTTAGCTATGGACAGGGTTAATGAAAAACTGTTTTTT. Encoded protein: CASSLAMDRVNEKLFF.

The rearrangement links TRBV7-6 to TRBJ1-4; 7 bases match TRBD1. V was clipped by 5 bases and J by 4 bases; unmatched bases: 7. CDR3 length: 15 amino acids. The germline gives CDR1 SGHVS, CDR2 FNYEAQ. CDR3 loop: CASSPGTAFNEKLFF. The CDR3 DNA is TGTGCCAGCAGCCCCGGGACAGCTTTTAATGAAAAACTGTTTTTT. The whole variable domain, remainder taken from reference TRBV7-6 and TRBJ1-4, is GAGVSQSPRYKVTKRGQDVALRCDPISGHVSLYWYRQALGQGPEFLTYFNYEAQQDKSGLPNDRFSAERPEGSISTLTIQRTEQRDSAMYRCASSPGTAFNEKLFFGSGTQLSVL.

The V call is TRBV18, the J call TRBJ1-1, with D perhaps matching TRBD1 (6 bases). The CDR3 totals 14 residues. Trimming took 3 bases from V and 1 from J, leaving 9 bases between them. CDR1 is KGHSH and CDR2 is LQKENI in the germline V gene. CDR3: CASSPATGNTEAFF. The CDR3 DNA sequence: TGTGCCAGCTCACCCGCGACAGGGAACACTGAAGCTTTCTTT.

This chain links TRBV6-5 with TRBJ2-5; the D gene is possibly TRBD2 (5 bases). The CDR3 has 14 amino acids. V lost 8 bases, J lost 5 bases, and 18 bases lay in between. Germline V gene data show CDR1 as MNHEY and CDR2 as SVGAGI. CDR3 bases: TGTGCCAGCGGGGTGGGAGCCGGTTGGGAGACCCAGTACTTC. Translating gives CASGVGAGWETQYF.

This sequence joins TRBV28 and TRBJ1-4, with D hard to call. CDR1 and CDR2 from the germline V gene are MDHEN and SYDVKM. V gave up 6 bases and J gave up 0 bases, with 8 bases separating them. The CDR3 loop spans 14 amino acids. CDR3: CASSIVSTNEKLFF. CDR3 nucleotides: TGTGCCAGCAGCATAGTATCAACTAATGAAAAACTGTTTTTT.

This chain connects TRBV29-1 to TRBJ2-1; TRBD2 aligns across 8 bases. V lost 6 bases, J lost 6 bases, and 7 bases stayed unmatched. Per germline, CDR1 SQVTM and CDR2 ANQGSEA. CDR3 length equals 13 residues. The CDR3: CSVKGLVLNEQFF. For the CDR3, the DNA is TGCAGCGTAAAGGGACTAGTACTCAATGAGCAGTTCTTC.

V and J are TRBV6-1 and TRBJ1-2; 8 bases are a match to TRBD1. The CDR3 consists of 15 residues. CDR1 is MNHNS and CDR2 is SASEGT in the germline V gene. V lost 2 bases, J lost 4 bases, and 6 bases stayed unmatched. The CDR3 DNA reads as TGTGCCAGCAGTGAATCTCAGGGGGCTGGCTATGGCTACACCTTC. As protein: CASSESQGAGYGYTF.

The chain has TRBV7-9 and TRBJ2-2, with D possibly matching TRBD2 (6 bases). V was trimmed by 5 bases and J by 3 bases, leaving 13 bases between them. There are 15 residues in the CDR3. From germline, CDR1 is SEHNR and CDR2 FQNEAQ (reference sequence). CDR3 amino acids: CASSRTAGYTGELFF. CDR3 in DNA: TGTGCCAGCAGCCGAACGGCGGGGTACACCGGGGAGCTGTTTTTT.

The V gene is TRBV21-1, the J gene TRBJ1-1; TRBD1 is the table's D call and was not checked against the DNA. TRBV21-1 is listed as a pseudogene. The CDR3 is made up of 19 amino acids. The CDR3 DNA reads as TGTGCCAGCAGCAAAGGGACAGGGGGCGGGGGAGTAATGAACACTGAAGCTTTCTTT. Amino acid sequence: CASSKGTGGGGVMNTEAFF.

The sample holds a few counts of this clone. The CDR3 region has the DNA TGTGCCATCAGTGGTTACTCACAGCCCCAGCATTTT. Residues: CAISGYSQPQHF. The chain recombines TRBV10-3 with TRBJ1-5; D is unresolved. Germline V lookup: CDR1 ENHRY, CDR2 SYGVKD. The CDR3 sequence is 12 residues long. V lost 4 bases and J lost 7, with 8 bases in between.

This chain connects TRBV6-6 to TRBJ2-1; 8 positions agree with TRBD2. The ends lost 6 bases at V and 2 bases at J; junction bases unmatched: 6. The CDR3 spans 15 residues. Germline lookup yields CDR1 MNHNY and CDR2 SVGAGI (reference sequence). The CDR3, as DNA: TGTGCCAGCAGCCCGAGCGGGGGTCCCTACAATGAGCAGTTCTTC. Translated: CASSPSGGPYNEQFF.

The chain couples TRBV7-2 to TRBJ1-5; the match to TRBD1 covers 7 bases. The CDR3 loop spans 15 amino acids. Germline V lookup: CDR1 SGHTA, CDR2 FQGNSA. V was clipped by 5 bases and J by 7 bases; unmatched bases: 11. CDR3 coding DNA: TGTGCCAGCAGCCCACAGGACAGGTCAGGGCAGCCCCAGCATTTT. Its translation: CASSPQDRSGQPQHF.

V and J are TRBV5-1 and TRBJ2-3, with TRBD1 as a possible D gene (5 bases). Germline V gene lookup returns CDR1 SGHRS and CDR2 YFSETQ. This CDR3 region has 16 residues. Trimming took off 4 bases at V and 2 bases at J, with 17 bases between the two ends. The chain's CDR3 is CASSPPSDSNTDTQYF. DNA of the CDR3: TGCGCCAGCAGCCCGCCTTCCGACAGCAACACAGATACGCAGTATTTT.